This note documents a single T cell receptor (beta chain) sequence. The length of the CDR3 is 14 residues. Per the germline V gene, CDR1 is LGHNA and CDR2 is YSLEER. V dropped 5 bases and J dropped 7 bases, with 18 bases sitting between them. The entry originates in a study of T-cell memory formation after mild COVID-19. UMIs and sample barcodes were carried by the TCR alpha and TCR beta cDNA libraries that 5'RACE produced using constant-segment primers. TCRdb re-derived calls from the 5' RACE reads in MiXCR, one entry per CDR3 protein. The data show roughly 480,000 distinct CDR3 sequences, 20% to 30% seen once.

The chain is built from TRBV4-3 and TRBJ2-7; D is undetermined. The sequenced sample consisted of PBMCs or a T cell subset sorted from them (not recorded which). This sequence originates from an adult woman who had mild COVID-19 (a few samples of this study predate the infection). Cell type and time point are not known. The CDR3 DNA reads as TGCGCCAGCAGCTCCGACCCCCCATCTAGGGAGCAGTACTTC. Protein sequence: CASSSDPPSREQYF.